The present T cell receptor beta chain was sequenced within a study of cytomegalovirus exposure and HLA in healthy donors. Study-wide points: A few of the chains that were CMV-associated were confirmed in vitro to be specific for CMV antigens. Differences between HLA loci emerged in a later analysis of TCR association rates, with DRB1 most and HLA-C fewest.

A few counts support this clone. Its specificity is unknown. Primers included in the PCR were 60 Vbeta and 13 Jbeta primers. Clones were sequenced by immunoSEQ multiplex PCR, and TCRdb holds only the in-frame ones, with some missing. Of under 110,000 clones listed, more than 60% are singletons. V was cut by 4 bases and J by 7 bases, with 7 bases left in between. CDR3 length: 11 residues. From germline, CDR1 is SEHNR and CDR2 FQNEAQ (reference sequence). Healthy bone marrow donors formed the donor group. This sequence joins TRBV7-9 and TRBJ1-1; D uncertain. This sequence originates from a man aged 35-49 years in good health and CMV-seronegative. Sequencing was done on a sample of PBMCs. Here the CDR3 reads CASSYSSEAFF. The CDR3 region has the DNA TGTGCCAGCAGCTACTCGAGTGAAGCTTTCTTT.